Listed below are T cell receptor beta chains from one sample, sequenced in a study of shared clonotypes between healthy human individuals. Using immunoSEQ multiplex PCR, the repertoire was profiled, and TCRdb retains in-frame clones only, with some absent. The sample consists of 780,000 or so clones, over 60% of them appearing once. Sequenced material: memory CD4+ T cells sorted from blood. The receptor source for this set is a woman under 40 in good health. Each CDR3 is given with its conserved first and last residue. The D gene is left open where the match is weak. Not all rows give a size; the values are once, few, many and, for expanded clones, a class.

CDR3aa | CDR3nt | v_gene | d_gene | j_gene | abundance
CASSQDISGGDRGWPQHF | TGCGCCAGCAGCCAAGATATCTCAGGGGGCGACCGGGGGTGGCCCCAGCATTTT | TRBV4-1 | TRBD1 | TRBJ1-5 | .
CASSPRTDVGYGYTF | TGTGCCAGCAGTCCTCGGACGGACGTTGGTTATGGCTACACCTTC | TRBV6-1 | . | TRBJ1-2 | .
CASLDRANPGSEKLFF | TGCGCCAGTTTGGACAGGGCTAACCCCGGTTCGGAAAAACTGTTTTTT | TRBV10-2 | TRBD1 | TRBJ1-4 | .
CASSVGTDYEQYF | TGCGCCAGCAGCGTCGGGACAGACTACGAGCAGTACTTC | TRBV10-2 | TRBD1 | TRBJ2-7 | .
CASSANPNRQETQYF | TGTGCCAGCAGCGCAAACCCAAATCGACAAGAGACCCAGTACTTC | TRBV13 | . | TRBJ2-5 | once
CASSLGDRLKSGNTIYF | TGTGCCAGCAGCTTAGGGGACAGACTAAAATCTGGAAACACCATATATTTT | TRBV11-2 | TRBD1 | TRBJ1-3 | .
CASSKDMRDNQPQHF | TGTGCCAGCAGCAAAGATATGAGAGACAATCAGCCCCAGCATTTT | TRBV21-1 | . | TRBJ1-5 | .
CASSIPEGGRRDTQYF | TGTGCCAGTAGTATCCCCGAGGGCGGGAGAAGAGATACGCAGTATTTT | TRBV19 | TRBD2 | TRBJ2-3 | few
CASSDGTTNPNEQFF | TGTGCCAGCAGCGATGGGACTACAAATCCCAATGAGCAGTTCTTC | TRBV2 | TRBD2 | TRBJ2-1 | .
CASSQQGLAGGLLDTQYF | TGTGCCAGCAGTCAACAGGGACTAGCGGGAGGGCTGTTGGATACGCAGTATTTT | TRBV28 | TRBD2 | TRBJ2-3 | .
CASRLTRRTEAFF | TGTGCCAGCCGATTAACGCGCAGGACTGAAGCTTTCTTT | TRBV6-5 | . | TRBJ1-1 | .
CASSFAGDYGYTF | TGTGCCAGCAGTTTCGCGGGGGACTATGGCTACACCTTC | TRBV27 | . | TRBJ1-2 | .
CASSWGLAGGQETQYF | TGTGCCAGCAGCTGGGGACTAGCGGGCGGCCAAGAGACCCAGTACTTC | TRBV7-6 | TRBD2 | TRBJ2-5 | .
CASSSLAAYNEQFF | TGCGCCAGCAGCAGCCTAGCGGCTTACAATGAGCAGTTCTTC | TRBV4-1 | TRBD2 | TRBJ2-1 | .
CSVRDTEAFF | TGCAGCGTTCGGGACACTGAAGCTTTCTTT | TRBV29-1 | . | TRBJ1-1 | few
CSVVSTGRNEQYF | TGCAGCGTTGTGTCGACAGGGAGGAACGAGCAGTACTTC | TRBV29-1 | . | TRBJ2-7 | .
CASSLPLGPAFF | TGTGCCAGCAGTCTCCCTTTAGGGCCTGCTTTCTTT | TRBV7-3 | . | TRBJ1-1 | few
CASIDHDTDTQYF | TGTGCCAGCATTGATCACGACACAGATACGCAGTATTTT | TRBV28 | . | TRBJ2-3 | .
CASSGESSGELFF | TGTGCCAGCAGTGGGGAGAGTTCCGGGGAGCTGTTTTTT | TRBV2 | . | TRBJ2-2 | .
CASSPGGEQYF | TGTGCCAGCAGTCCAGGTGGGGAGCAGTACTTC | TRBV27 | . | TRBJ2-7 | few
CASSLATGVNTDTQYF | TGCGCCAGCAGCTTGGCAACGGGAGTTAATACAGATACGCAGTATTTT | TRBV5-1 | . | TRBJ2-3 | once
CASSLIGANGELFF | TGTGCCAGCAGCTTGATAGGGGCGAACGGGGAGCTGTTTTTT | TRBV5-4 | . | TRBJ2-2 | .
CATSESSRREQFF | TGTGCCACCAGCGAATCCTCGAGGCGGGAGCAGTTCTTC | TRBV15 | . | TRBJ2-1 | .
CASSLNGFGQFF | TGCGCCAGCAGCTTGAACGGTTTCGGGCAGTTCTTC | TRBV5-1 | . | TRBJ2-1 | .
CASNWGSSYEQYF | TGTGCCAGCAACTGGGGAAGCTCCTACGAGCAGTACTTC | TRBV11-2 | . | TRBJ2-7 | few
CSAEGAETQYF | TGCAGCGCTGAGGGGGCAGAGACCCAGTACTTC | TRBV29-1 | TRBD1 | TRBJ2-5 | .
CASSPGLAGGYTGELFF | TGCGCCAGCAGCCCGGGACTAGCGGGAGGCTACACCGGGGAGCTGTTTTTT | TRBV4-1 | TRBD2 | TRBJ2-2 | few
CASSQDWLETQYF | TGTGCCAGCAGCCAGGACTGGCTGGAGACCCAGTACTTC | TRBV27 | . | TRBJ2-5 | .
CASSTYSETQYF | TGTGCCAGCAGCACCTACTCCGAGACCCAGTACTTC | TRBV7-2 | . | TRBJ2-5 | few
CASSGRGANYGYTF | TGTGCCAGCAGTGGCAGGGGCGCGAACTATGGCTACACCTTC | TRBV2 | . | TRBJ1-2 | .
CASSLASGSSETQYF | TGTGCCAGCAGTTTAGCTAGCGGGAGTTCCGAGACCCAGTACTTC | TRBV27 | TRBD2 | TRBJ2-5 | medium-sized
CATSREGTGGARTEAFF | TGTGCCACCAGCAGAGAAGGGACAGGGGGCGCGAGGACTGAAGCTTTCTTT | TRBV15 | TRBD1 | TRBJ1-1 | .
CASRLRLTSTSSYNEQFF | TGTGCCAGCAGGCTCAGACTAACATCAACGAGCTCCTACAATGAGCAGTTCTTC | TRBV2 | . | TRBJ2-1 | few
CASSLSGGEFVDTQYF | TGTGCCAGCAGCTTATCAGGGGGCGAATTTGTAGATACGCAGTATTTT | TRBV7-9 | TRBD1 | TRBJ2-3 | many
CASSAGSRDTGELFF | TGCGCCAGCAGCGCGGGAAGTCGGGACACCGGGGAGCTGTTTTTT | TRBV5-1 | . | TRBJ2-2 | .
CASSVTSGRSGEQFF | TGTGCCAGCAGCGTGACTAGCGGGAGAAGCGGTGAGCAGTTCTTC | TRBV7-2 | TRBD2 | TRBJ2-1 | .
CASSLRERGGSYNEQFF | TGTGCCAGCAGCTTAAGGGAGCGGGGGGGCTCCTACAATGAGCAGTTCTTC | TRBV7-8 | TRBD2 | TRBJ2-1 | few
CASSFGVRQGVEETQYF | TGCGCCAGCAGCTTTGGGGTAAGACAGGGTGTGGAAGAGACCCAGTACTTC | TRBV5-1 | TRBD1 | TRBJ2-5 | .
CASALGYARISNQPQHF | TGTGCCAGCGCTCTTGGGTACGCACGGATTAGCAATCAGCCCCAGCATTTT | TRBV28 | . | TRBJ1-5 | few
CASSGQPTTNEKLFF | TGTGCCAGCAGTGGACAGCCTACAACTAATGAAAAACTGTTTTTT | TRBV2 | . | TRBJ1-4 | .
CASTPLTLSPEAFF | TGTGCCAGTACTCCCTTGACTCTCTCGCCTGAAGCTTTCTTT | TRBV9 | . | TRBJ1-1 | .
CASSFWTGGPTEAFF | TGTGCCAGCAGCTTTTGGACAGGGGGCCCCACTGAAGCTTTCTTT | TRBV5-4 | TRBD1 | TRBJ1-1 | many
CASTSDRVSGYTF | TGTGCCTCCACCTCGGACAGGGTGAGCGGCTACACCTTC | TRBV7-8 | TRBD1 | TRBJ1-2 | .
CASRPQGSTEAFF | TGTGCCAGCAGGCCTCAGGGGAGCACTGAAGCTTTCTTT | TRBV6-4 | . | TRBJ1-1 | few
CASSLGQETYEQYF | TGCGCCAGCAGCTTGGGACAGGAAACCTACGAGCAGTACTTC | TRBV4-1 | TRBD1 | TRBJ2-7 | few
CASLIEGGRVAFF | TGTGCCAGCTTAATTGAAGGCGGCAGGGTAGCTTTCTTT | TRBV6-5 | . | TRBJ1-1 | .
CAISEEGAFGQPQHF | TGTGCCATCAGTGAAGAGGGGGCATTTGGTCAGCCCCAGCATTTT | TRBV10-3 | TRBD1 | TRBJ1-5 | .
CASSNRQGTYNEQFF | TGTGCCAGCAGCAACCGACAGGGTACCTACAATGAGCAGTTCTTC | TRBV7-8 | TRBD1 | TRBJ2-1 | .
CASSEFGAGWETQYF | TGTGCCAGCAGTGAATTTGGTGCGGGTTGGGAGACCCAGTACTTC | TRBV2 | . | TRBJ2-5 | .